This entry lists 9 T cell receptor beta chains sequenced from one sample in a study of control samples from healthy donors and cancer patients. Sequencing was performed with immunoSEQ multiplex PCR; in TCRdb, only in-frame clones are kept and a portion is missing. Found here are approximately 97,000 clones, almost 90% of them singletons; the top ten hold around an eighth. Sequencing was carried out using blood. The receptors were sampled from a man in his thirties or forties in good health.

The rearrangement links TRBV7-9 to TRBJ2-7; D not resolved. The CDR3 contains 14 residues. V gave up 1 base and J gave up 2 bases, with 9 bases separating them. In germline, CDR1 is SEHNR, CDR2 FQNEAQ (reference sequence). The CDR3, as DNA: TGTGCCAGCAGCTTAGTTGAAAGAGCCTACGAGCAGTACTTC. The encoded protein is CASSLVERAYEQYF.

This chain links TRBV12-3 or TRBV12-4 with TRBJ2-2, with D unclear. This CDR3 spans 12 amino acids. Trimming removed 3 bases from V and 9 bases from J, with 8 bases in between. CDR3 in DNA: TGTGCCAGCAGTTTGTTAAGCCGGGAGCTGTTTTTT. Its translation is CASSLLSRELFF.

This clone was detected a few times. The chain has TRBV5-6 and TRBJ2-7; 7 bases line up with TRBD2. CDR3 length: 13 residues. The germline gives CDR1 SGHDT, CDR2 YYEEEE. The ends lost 4 bases at V and 7 bases at J; junction bases unmatched: 8. CDR3 nucleotide sequence: TGTGCCAGCAGCAGCTGGACTAGTAGTGAGCAGTACTTC. This gives the protein CASSSWTSSEQYF.

V and J are TRBV12-3 or TRBV12-4 and TRBJ2-7; D call uncertain. V was cut by 3 bases and J by 5 bases, with 5 bases left in between. The CDR3 length is 11 residues. CDR3 sequence: CASSFRHEQYF. DNA of the CDR3: TGTGCCAGCAGTTTCAGACACGAGCAGTACTTC.

This clone has just a few counts. J is TRBJ2-5 and V is TRBV29-1; 7 bases agree with TRBD1. From germline, CDR1 is SQVTM and CDR2 ANQGSEA. The CDR3 sequence is 12 residues long. V was pared by 6 bases and J by 6 bases, with 7 bases of the junction left unmatched. CDR3 loop: CSVSKQGQTQYF. CDR3 coding DNA: TGCAGCGTCTCCAAACAGGGGCAGACCCAGTACTTC.

V and J are TRBV5-1 and TRBJ2-2, with 7 bases fitting TRBD1. The V gene end was trimmed by 4 bases and the J gene end by 6 bases; junction bases not matched to a gene: 6. CDR1 SGHRS and CDR2 YFSETQ come from the germline V gene. CDR3 length: 14 amino acids. The CDR3 DNA reads as TGCGCCAGCAGCCAGGGACAGACTCCCGGGGAGCTGTTTTTT. It specifies CASSQGQTPGELFF.

This clone was seen only once. V is TRBV5-4 and J is TRBJ2-1; no firm D call. CDR1 and CDR2 (germline): SGHNT, YYREEE (reference sequence). Trimming stripped 4 bases from V and 7 bases from J, with 21 bases between. CDR3 length: 16 residues. In DNA, the CDR3 is TGTGCCAGCAGCACCGCCCGGCAATCGGGCCTGAATGAGCAGTTCTTC. This sequence encodes CASSTARQSGLNEQFF.

The rearrangement uses TRBV7-3 and TRBJ2-1; the match to TRBD2 covers 9 bases. The CDR3 has 14 residues. Trimming took 4 bases from V and 10 from J; bases not matched to a gene: 8. CDR1 is SGHTA and CDR2 is FQGTGA in the germline V gene. CDR3 nucleotides: TGTGCCAGCAGCTCTCCACTAGCGGGTGGAGAGCAGTTCTTC. As protein: CASSSPLAGGEQFF.

The CDR3 region is CASSSKRTSGSYEQFF. The CDR3 nucleotides are TGTGCCAGCAGCTCCAAACGGACTAGCGGGAGCTATGAGCAGTTCTTC. This chain links TRBV7-9 with TRBJ2-1; the match to TRBD2 covers 13 bases. The V gene end was trimmed by 4 bases and the J gene end by 8 bases; junction bases not matched to a gene: 8. Germline lookup yields CDR1 SEHNR and CDR2 FQNEAQ (reference sequence). CDR3 length: 16 amino acids.